Presented here are 30 T cell receptor beta chains from one specimen sequenced in a study of OX40 agonist ivuxolimab in advanced cancers. Sequencing used immunoSEQ multiplex PCR; TCRdb keeps in-frame clones, though not all of them. Of 30,000 to 35,000 clones listed, approximately 89% are singletons. The input for sequencing was CD4+ or CD8+ T cells sorted from blood, taken in a trial of the OX40 agonist ivuxolimab. These receptors were obtained from an adult with an advanced solid tumor such as melanoma, head and neck, liver or kidney cancer.

V gene TRBV6-5 combines with J gene TRBJ2-7; D is undetermined. The V end lost 5 bases, the J end lost 2 bases, and 16 bases lay between the germline ends. The CDR3 has 15 residues. Germline CDR1 is MNHEY and CDR2 is SVGAGI. The CDR3 spells CASSVSLLSAYEQYF. CDR3 coding DNA: TGTGCCAGCAGTGTATCTCTACTGAGCGCCTACGAGCAGTACTTC.

This rearrangement joins TRBV2 to TRBJ1-1; TRBD1 matches at 9 bases. Trimming cost V 6 bases and J 11 bases; bases outside gene matches: 10. The V gene's germline CDR1 is SNHLY and CDR2 FYNNEI. The CDR3 is made up of 13 amino acids. The CDR3 DNA reads as TGTGCCAGCAGAATGACAGGGGGGGAAGGGGCTTTCTTT. Its protein is CASRMTGGEGAFF.

The CDR3 sequence is CASSVTRRTSGRGADTQYF. CDR3 DNA sequence: TGTGCCAGCAGCGTTACGCGCCGGACTAGCGGAAGAGGGGCAGATACGCAGTATTTT. The rearrangement uses TRBV9 and TRBJ2-3, with 10 bases fitting TRBD2. The CDR3 is made up of 19 amino acids. CDR1 and CDR2 (germline): SGDLS, YYNGEE. The V segment lost 2 bases and the J segment 4 bases; nucleotides outside the gene matches: 16.

The chain carries TRBV5-8 and TRBJ2-7; D not certain. V was clipped by 4 bases and J by 7 bases, with 12 bases between them. The CDR3 is 12 amino acids. The V gene's germline CDR1 is SGHTS and CDR2 YDEGEE. The CDR3 DNA reads as TGTGCCAGCAGCCTCATCGAGTTAGAGCAGTACTTC. Translated: CASSLIELEQYF.

V usage is TRBV27 and J usage is TRBJ2-3, with 8 bases that match TRBD2. CDR1 and CDR2 (germline): MNHEY, SMNVEV (reference sequence). CDR3 length: 17 amino acids. V trimming: 7 bases; J trimming: 1 base; junction bases outside the gene matches: 13. CDR3 nucleotide sequence: TGTGCCAGCACTCCACCCCGGGGGGGGGCTGGCACAGATACGCAGTATTTT. As protein: CASTPPRGGAGTDTQYF.

J is TRBJ2-3 and V is TRBV5-1; 12 nucleotides match TRBD2. The CDR3 sequence is 16 residues long. V shed 3 bases, J shed 6 bases, and the junction held 8 bases outside the gene matches. The germline gives CDR1 SGHRS, CDR2 YFSETQ. The CDR3 loop is CASSSELAGGADTQYF. For the CDR3, the DNA is TGCGCCAGCAGCTCGGAACTAGCGGGGGGAGCGGATACGCAGTATTTT. The full variable domain, its missing parts supplied by reference TRBV5-1 and TRBJ2-3, is KAGVTQTPRYLIKTRGQQVTLSCSPISGHRSVSWYQQTPGQGLQFLFEYFSETQRNKGNFPGRFSGRQFSNSRSEMNVSTLELGDSALYLCASSSELAGGADTQYFGPGTRLTVL.

This sequence joins TRBV4-1 and TRBJ1-5; a possible D gene is TRBD1 (6 bases). The length of the CDR3 is 16 residues. Germline V lookup: CDR1 MGHRA, CDR2 YSYEKL. Trimming took off 1 base at V and 5 bases at J, with 15 bases between the two ends. CDR3: CASSQGRGGADQPQHF. CDR3 nucleotide sequence: TGCGCCAGCAGCCAAGGCCGAGGGGGGGCGGATCAGCCCCAGCATTTT.

V gene TRBV7-9 combines with J gene TRBJ2-1, with 10 bases lining up with TRBD2. The CDR3 length is 16 residues. Germline CDR1 reads SEHNR; CDR2 reads FQNEAQ (reference sequence). V shed 10 bases, J shed 2 bases, and the junction held 11 bases outside the gene matches. CDR3 DNA sequence: TGTGCCACCCGGGGTAGCGGGAGGACCGCCTACAATGAGCAGTTCTTC. Amino acid sequence: CATRGSGRTAYNEQFF. The whole variable domain, remainder taken from reference TRBV7-9 and TRBJ2-1, is DTGVSQNPRHKITKRGQNVTFRCDPISEHNRLYWYRQTLGQGPEFLTYFQNEAQLEKSRLLSDRFSAERPKGSFSTLEIQRTEQGDSAMYLCATRGSGRTAYNEQFFGPGTRLTVL.

The chain couples TRBV5-4 to TRBJ1-1; perhaps TRBD1 as D (5 bases). Between the trimmed V and J ends, which lost 4 bases and 1 base, there was a span of 14 bases. The CDR3 consists of 15 residues. CDR1 and CDR2 from the germline V gene are SGHNT and YYREEE (reference sequence). For the CDR3, the DNA is TGTGCCAGCAGCGACGCCGGGACTCCGAACACTGAAGCTTTCTTT. Residues: CASSDAGTPNTEAFF.

J is TRBJ2-7 and V is TRBV5-1; D is perhaps TRBD2 (5 bases). The V and J ends lost 2 bases and 2 bases respectively, with 14 bases between them. The CDR3 loop spans 15 amino acids. Germline-derived CDR1 and CDR2 are SGHRS and YFSETQ. For the CDR3, the DNA is TGCGCCAGCAGCTTTGAAGTGGCGCGGGCCTACGAGCAGTACTTC. Translation gives CASSFEVARAYEQYF.

The gene calls are TRBV12-2 and TRBJ2-3; TRBD2 was called by the table and not checked on the DNA. TRBV12-2 is a documented pseudogene. This CDR3 is built from 16 residues. The DNA of the CDR3 is TGTGCAAGTCGCGACATAGCGGGGGTGAGCACAGATACGCAGTATTTT. This codes for CASRDIAGVSTDTQYF.

This clone has just one count. The V gene is TRBV27, the J gene TRBJ2-7; the match to TRBD2 covers 8 bases. Germline CDR1 reads MNHEY; CDR2 reads SMNVEV (reference sequence). The trim removed 6 bases at V and 2 bases at J, leaving 12 bases unmatched. The CDR3 contains 16 residues. The CDR3 is CASRTREGGGPYEQYF. Written as DNA, the CDR3 is TGTGCCAGCAGAACTCGGGAGGGCGGGGGACCCTACGAGCAGTACTTC.

This clone occurred once. V is TRBV19 and J is TRBJ2-1, with D possibly matching TRBD2 (5 bases). The germline CDR1 and CDR2 sequences are LNHDA and SQIVND (reference sequence). This CDR3 spans 14 amino acids. V was cut by 6 bases and J by 1 base, with 10 bases left in between. The CDR3 DNA sequence: TGTGCCAGTAGCGGCGGGCCTTCCTACAATGAGCAGTTCTTC. Translated, it gives CASSGGPSYNEQFF.

This clone was found a few times. The rearrangement uses TRBV4-1 and TRBJ1-2, with 10 bases matching TRBD1. The germline gives CDR1 MGHRA, CDR2 YSYEKL. This CDR3 has 14 residues. V lost 4 bases to trimming and J lost 7 bases; unmatched junction nucleotides: 6. As DNA, the CDR3 is TGCGCCAGCAGCCCATCGACAGGGGGCGGTGGCTACACCTTC. Translated: CASSPSTGGGGYTF.

This clone was observed a few times. This chain links TRBV19 with TRBJ2-5, with 8 positions matching TRBD1. J lost 5 bases, V lost 4 bases, and 9 bases had no gene match. The CDR3 is 15 amino acids. The germline CDR1 and CDR2 sequences are LNHDA and SQIVND (reference sequence). Written as DNA, the CDR3 is TGTGCCAGTAGTACCCTGGACAGGGTGGCTGAGACCCAGTACTTC. This sequence encodes CASSTLDRVAETQYF.

The chain joins TRBV10-1 to TRBJ2-7; D is unclear. This CDR3 is built from 13 residues. CDR1 and CDR2 from the germline V gene are WNHNN and SYGVQD (reference sequence). V was trimmed by 0 bases and J by 6 bases, leaving 9 bases between them. The CDR3 DNA is TGCGCCAGCAGTGAGTCGACCCGTCCCGAGCAGTACTTC. Translation gives CASSESTRPEQYF.

The chain combines TRBV2 with TRBJ1-1, with 9 bases that match TRBD1. With V trimmed by 2 bases and J by 2 bases, 6 bases remained unmatched. Germline lookup yields CDR1 SNHLY and CDR2 FYNNEI. This CDR3 is 16 amino acids long. CDR3 sequence: CASSELWTGVNTEAFF. CDR3 nucleotide sequence: TGTGCCAGCAGTGAACTGTGGACAGGGGTTAACACTGAAGCTTTCTTT.

The chain uses TRBV6-1 and TRBJ2-7; D is ambiguous. V dropped 6 bases and J dropped 1 base, with 10 bases sitting between them. Germline CDR1 MNHNS, CDR2 SASEGT. The length of the CDR3 is 13 residues. The CDR3 reads CASSADGSYEQYF. CDR3 bases: TGTGCCAGCAGCGCGGACGGTTCCTACGAGCAGTACTTC.

The chain carries TRBV11-3 and TRBJ2-1; possible D gene TRBD2, 5 bases. Trimming shortened V by 3 bases and J by 4 bases, and 13 bases separated the two germline ends. Per the germline V gene, CDR1 is SGHNT and CDR2 is YENEEA. The CDR3 covers 15 residues. CDR3 amino acids: CASSLVAGDYNEQFF. The CDR3, as DNA: TGTGCCAGCAGCTTGGTGGCGGGTGATTACAATGAGCAGTTCTTC. Complete variable domain (other parts from reference TRBV11-3 and TRBJ2-1): EAGVVQSPRYKIIEKKQPVAFWCNPISGHNTLYWYLQNLGQGPELLIRYENEEAVDDSQLPKDRFSAERLKGVDSTLKIQPAELGDSAVYLCASSLVAGDYNEQFFGPGTRLTVL.

The J gene is TRBJ2-1, the V gene TRBV27; either TRBD1 or TRBD2 may fit D (5 bases each). This CDR3 comprises 16 residues. V gave up 2 bases and J gave up 6 bases, with 17 bases separating them. Per the germline V gene, CDR1 is MNHEY and CDR2 is SMNVEV (reference sequence). CDR3: CASSLGFGTLSNEQFF. CDR3 coding DNA: TGTGCCAGCAGTTTAGGGTTCGGGACCCTGAGCAATGAGCAGTTCTTC.

The chain joins TRBV27 to TRBJ1-2; no reliable D call. The V gene's germline CDR1 is MNHEY and CDR2 SMNVEV (reference sequence). V was pared by 3 bases and J by 4 bases, with 12 bases between. The CDR3 consists of 14 residues. CDR3 sequence (DNA): TGTGCCAGCAGTTTGGCCGGGCTTAGCTATGGCTACACCTTC. Protein: CASSLAGLSYGYTF.

The V gene is TRBV7-3, the J gene TRBJ2-7, with D perhaps TRBD1 or TRBD2 (5 bases each). Trimming shortened V by 2 bases and J by 3 bases, and 8 bases separated the two germline ends. The CDR3 spans 13 residues. Looked up from germline, CDR1 is SGHTA and CDR2 is FQGTGA. The CDR3 loop reads CASSLGGDYEQYF. The CDR3 nucleotides are TGTGCCAGCAGCTTAGGGGGAGACTACGAGCAGTACTTC.

This rearrangement joins TRBV18 to TRBJ2-7; TRBD2 matches at 14 bases. Germline-derived CDR1 and CDR2 are KGHSH and LQKENI. The CDR3 has 16 residues. V lost 3 bases to trimming and J lost 2 bases; unmatched junction nucleotides: 3. The CDR3 is CASSPEGLAGAYEQYF. The CDR3 DNA reads as TGTGCCAGCTCACCGGAGGGACTAGCGGGAGCCTACGAGCAGTACTTC.

The CDR3 DNA is TGTGCCAGCAGAGTTAGTGGGGGGAACACTGAAGCTTTCTTT. It yields the protein CASRVSGGNTEAFF. The V call is TRBV6-5, the J call TRBJ1-1; D may be TRBD1 (5 bases). CDR3 length: 14 residues. V shed 6 bases and J shed 1 base, with 12 bases lying between them. Germline loops: CDR1 MNHEY, CDR2 SVGAGI.

V usage is TRBV5-6 and J usage is TRBJ1-5, with D perhaps matching TRBD1 (5 bases). Per germline, CDR1 SGHDT and CDR2 YYEEEE. V was trimmed by 4 bases and J by 7 bases, leaving 15 bases between them. CDR3 length equals 14 residues. The CDR3 is CASSVGGDGQPQHF. CDR3 sequence (DNA): TGTGCCAGCAGCGTCGGGGGGGATGGACAGCCCCAGCATTTT.

This chain joins TRBV7-6 and TRBJ2-1; D gene uncertain. V lost 1 base, J lost 2 bases, and 9 bases lay in between. Germline CDR1 SGHVS, CDR2 FNYEAQ. The CDR3 is made up of 15 amino acids. CDR3 nucleotides: TGTGCCAGCAGCTTAGGTGGAGTGACCTACAATGAGCAGTTCTTC. Its protein is CASSLGGVTYNEQFF.

The V call is TRBV5-6, the J call TRBJ1-3; 8 positions match TRBD1. J gave up 10 bases and V 4 bases, and 13 bases lay outside the gene matches. This CDR3 is 15 amino acids long. Germline loops: CDR1 SGHDT, CDR2 YYEEEE. The CDR3 DNA sequence: TGTGCCAGCAGCCTGGAGGCCAGGGGGCGGAAGACCATATATTTT. This gives the protein CASSLEARGRKTIYF.

The V gene is TRBV9, the J gene TRBJ1-4; tentatively, D is TRBD1 (5 bases). Trimming took 3 bases from V and 12 from J, leaving 21 bases between them. Germline V lookup: CDR1 SGDLS, CDR2 YYNGEE. The CDR3 contains 15 residues. CDR3 region: CASSAGTGRPAELFF. The CDR3 nucleotides are TGTGCCAGCAGCGCGGGGACGGGACGCCCGGCGGAACTGTTTTTT.

The J gene is TRBJ2-3, the V gene TRBV7-9; no clear D. V was clipped by 5 bases and J by 0 bases, with 6 bases between them. The V gene's germline CDR1 is SEHNR and CDR2 FQNEAQ (reference sequence). This CDR3 spans 13 amino acids. DNA of the CDR3: TGTGCCAGCAGCCCAGCAAGCACAGATACGCAGTATTTT. Translating gives CASSPASTDTQYF.

This rearrangement joins TRBV9 to TRBJ2-2; 7 bases map to TRBD1. The CDR3 length is 13 residues. Per the germline V gene, CDR1 is SGDLS and CDR2 is YYNGEE. The trim removed 3 bases at V and 7 bases at J, leaving 3 bases unmatched. CDR3 in DNA: TGTGCCAGCAGCGCCGGGACAGTCGGGGAGCTGTTTTTT. As protein: CASSAGTVGELFF.